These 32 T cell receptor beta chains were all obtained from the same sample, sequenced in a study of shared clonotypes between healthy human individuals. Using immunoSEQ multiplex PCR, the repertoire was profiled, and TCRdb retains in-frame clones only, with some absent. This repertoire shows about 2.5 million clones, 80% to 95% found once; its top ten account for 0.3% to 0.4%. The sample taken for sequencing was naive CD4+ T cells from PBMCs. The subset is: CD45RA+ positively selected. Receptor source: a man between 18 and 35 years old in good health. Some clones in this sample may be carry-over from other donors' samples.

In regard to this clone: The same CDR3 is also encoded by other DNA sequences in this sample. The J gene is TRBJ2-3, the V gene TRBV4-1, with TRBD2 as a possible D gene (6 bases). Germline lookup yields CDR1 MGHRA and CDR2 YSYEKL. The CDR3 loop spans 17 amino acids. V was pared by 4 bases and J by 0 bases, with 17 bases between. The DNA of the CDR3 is TGCGCCAGCAGCCCGACTGGGGTGGGGGGTAGCACAGATACGCAGTATTTT. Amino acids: CASSPTGVGGSTDTQYF.

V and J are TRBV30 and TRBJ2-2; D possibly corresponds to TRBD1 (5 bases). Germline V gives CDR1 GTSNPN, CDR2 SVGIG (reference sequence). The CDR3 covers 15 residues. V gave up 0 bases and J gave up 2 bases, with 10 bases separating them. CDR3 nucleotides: TGTGCCTGGAGTGTACTGACAGAAAACACCGGGGAGCTGTTTTTT. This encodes CAWSVLTENTGELFF.

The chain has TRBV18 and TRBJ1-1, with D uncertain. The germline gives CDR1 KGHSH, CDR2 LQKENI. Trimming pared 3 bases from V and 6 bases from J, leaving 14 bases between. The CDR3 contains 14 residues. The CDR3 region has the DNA TGTGCCAGCTCACCGCAAGCCCCGCACCCTGAAGCTTTCTTT. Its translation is CASSPQAPHPEAFF.

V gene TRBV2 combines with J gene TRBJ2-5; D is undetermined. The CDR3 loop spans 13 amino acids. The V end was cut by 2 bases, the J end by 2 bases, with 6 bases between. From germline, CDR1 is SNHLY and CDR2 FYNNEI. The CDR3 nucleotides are TGTGCCAGCAGTGAAAGGGTTCAAGAGACCCAGTACTTC. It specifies CASSERVQETQYF.

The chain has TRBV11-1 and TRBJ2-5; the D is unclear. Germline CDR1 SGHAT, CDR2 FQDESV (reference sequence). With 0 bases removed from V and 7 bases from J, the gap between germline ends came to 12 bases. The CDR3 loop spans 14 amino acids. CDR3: CASSLALGPGTQYF. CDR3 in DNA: TGTGCCAGCAGCTTAGCGCTGGGCCCGGGGACCCAGTACTTC.

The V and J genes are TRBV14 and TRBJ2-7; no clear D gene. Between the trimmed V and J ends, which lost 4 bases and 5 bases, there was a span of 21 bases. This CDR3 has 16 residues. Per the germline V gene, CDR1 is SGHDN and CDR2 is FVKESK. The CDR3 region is CASSPYDGPNRDEQYF. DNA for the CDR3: TGTGCCAGCAGCCCCTATGACGGCCCCAACCGGGACGAGCAGTACTTC.

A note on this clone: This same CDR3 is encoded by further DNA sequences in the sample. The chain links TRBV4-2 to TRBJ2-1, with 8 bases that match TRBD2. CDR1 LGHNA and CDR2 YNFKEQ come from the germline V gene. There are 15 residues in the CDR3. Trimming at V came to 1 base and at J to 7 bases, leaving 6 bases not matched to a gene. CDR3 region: CASSQAGGPRNEQFF. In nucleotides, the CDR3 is TGTGCCAGCAGCCAAGCGGGAGGGCCGAGAAATGAGCAGTTCTTC.

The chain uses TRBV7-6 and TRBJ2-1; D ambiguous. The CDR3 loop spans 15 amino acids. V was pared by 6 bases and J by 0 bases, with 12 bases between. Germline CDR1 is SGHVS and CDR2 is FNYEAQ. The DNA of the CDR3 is TGTGCCAGCAGGGACCTTAGGAGCTCCTACAATGAGCAGTTCTTC. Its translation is CASRDLRSSYNEQFF.

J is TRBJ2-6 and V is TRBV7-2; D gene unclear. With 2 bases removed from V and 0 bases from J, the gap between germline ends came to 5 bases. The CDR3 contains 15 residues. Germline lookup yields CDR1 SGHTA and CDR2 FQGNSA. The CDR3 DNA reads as TGTGCCAGCAGCTTAAGTCCCTCTGGGGCCAACGTCCTGACTTTC. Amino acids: CASSLSPSGANVLTF.

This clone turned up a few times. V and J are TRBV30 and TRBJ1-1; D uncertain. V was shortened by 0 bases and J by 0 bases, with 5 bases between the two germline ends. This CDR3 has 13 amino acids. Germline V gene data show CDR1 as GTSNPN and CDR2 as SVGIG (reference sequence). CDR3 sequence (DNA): TGTGCCTGGAGTGTACATCTGAACACTGAAGCTTTCTTT. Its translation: CAWSVHLNTEAFF.

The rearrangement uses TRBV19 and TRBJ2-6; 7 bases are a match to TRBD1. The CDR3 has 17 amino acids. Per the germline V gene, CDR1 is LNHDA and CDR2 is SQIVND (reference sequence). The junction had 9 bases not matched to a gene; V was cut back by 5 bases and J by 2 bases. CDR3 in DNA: TGTGCCAGTAGTCCTCGGAGACAGGGTCCTGGGGCCAACGTCCTGACTTTC. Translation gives CASSPRRQGPGANVLTF.

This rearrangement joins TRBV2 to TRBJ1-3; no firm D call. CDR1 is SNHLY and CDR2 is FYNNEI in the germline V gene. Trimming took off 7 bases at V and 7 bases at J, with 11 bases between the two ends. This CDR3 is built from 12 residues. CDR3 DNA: TGTGCCAGCACTAGGTTGGGTAACACCATATATTTT. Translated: CASTRLGNTIYF.

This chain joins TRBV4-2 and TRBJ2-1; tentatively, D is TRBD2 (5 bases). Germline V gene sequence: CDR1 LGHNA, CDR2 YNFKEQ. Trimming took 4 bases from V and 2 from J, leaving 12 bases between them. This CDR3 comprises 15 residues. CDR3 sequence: CASSRLEVTYNEQFF. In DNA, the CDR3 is TGTGCCAGCAGCCGGTTGGAGGTCACCTACAATGAGCAGTTCTTC.

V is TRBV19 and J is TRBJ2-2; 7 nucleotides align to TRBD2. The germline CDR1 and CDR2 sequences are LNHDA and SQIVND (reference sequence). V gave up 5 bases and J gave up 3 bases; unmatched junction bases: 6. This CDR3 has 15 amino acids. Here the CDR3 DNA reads TGTGCCAGTAGTCCTTCTAGCGGCCACACCGGGGAGCTGTTTTTT. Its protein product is CASSPSSGHTGELFF.

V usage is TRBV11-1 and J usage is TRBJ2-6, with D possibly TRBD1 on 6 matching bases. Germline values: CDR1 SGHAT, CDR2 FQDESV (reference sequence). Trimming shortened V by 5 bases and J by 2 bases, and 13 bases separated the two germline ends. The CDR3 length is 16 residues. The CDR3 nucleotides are TGTGCCAGCAGCCACGTACAGGGAACTGGGGCCAACGTCCTGACTTTC. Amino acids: CASSHVQGTGANVLTF. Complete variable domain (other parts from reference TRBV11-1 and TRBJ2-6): EAEVAQSPRYKITEKSQAVAFWCDPISGHATLYWYRQILGQGPELLVQFQDESVVDDSQLPKDRFSAERLKGVDSTLKIQPAELGDSAMYLCASSHVQGTGANVLTFGAGSRLTVL.

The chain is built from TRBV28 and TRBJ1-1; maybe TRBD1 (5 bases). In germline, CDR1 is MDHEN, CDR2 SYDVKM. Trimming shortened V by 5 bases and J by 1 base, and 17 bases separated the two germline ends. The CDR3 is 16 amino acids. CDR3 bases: TGTGCCAGCAGTCCTACATGGGGCAGATCGAACACTGAAGCTTTCTTT. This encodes CASSPTWGRSNTEAFF. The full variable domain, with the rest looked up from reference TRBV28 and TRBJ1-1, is DVKVTQSSRYLVKRTGEKVFLECVQDMDHENMFWYRQDPGLGLRLIYFSYDVKMKEKGDIPEGYSVSREKKERFSLILESASTNQTSMYLCASSPTWGRSNTEAFFGQGTRLTVV.

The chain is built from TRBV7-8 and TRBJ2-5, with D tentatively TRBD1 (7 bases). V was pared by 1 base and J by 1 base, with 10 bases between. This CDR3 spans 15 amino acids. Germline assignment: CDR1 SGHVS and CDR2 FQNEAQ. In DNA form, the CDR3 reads TGTGCCAGCAGCTTAGAGCAGGGGGGCCAAGAGACCCAGTACTTC. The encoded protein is CASSLEQGGQETQYF.

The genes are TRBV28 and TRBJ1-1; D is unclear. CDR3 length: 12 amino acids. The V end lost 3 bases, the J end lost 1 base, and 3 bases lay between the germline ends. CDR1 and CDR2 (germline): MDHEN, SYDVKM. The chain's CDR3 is CASSFKNTEAFF. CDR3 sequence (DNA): TGTGCCAGCAGTTTCAAGAACACTGAAGCTTTCTTT.

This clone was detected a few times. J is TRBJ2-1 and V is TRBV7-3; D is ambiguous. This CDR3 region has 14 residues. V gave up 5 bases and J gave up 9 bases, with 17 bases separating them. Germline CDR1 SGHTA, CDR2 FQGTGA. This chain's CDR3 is CASSTNRLGGEQFF. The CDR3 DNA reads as TGTGCCAGCAGCACTAACCGGTTGGGCGGTGAGCAGTTCTTC.

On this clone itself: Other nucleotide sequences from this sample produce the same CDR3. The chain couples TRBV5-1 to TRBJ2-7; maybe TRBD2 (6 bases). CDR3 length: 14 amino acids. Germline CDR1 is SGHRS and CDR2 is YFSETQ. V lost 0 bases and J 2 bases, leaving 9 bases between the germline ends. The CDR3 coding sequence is TGCGCCAGCAGCTTGGTTGCGGGGACCTACGAGCAGTACTTC. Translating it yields CASSLVAGTYEQYF.

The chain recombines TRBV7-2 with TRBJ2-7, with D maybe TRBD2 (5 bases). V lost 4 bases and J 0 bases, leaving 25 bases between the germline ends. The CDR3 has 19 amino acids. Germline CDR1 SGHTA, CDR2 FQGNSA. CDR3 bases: TGTGCCAGCAGCTCTCGGACTTCACCCTCTGGGCACTACTCCTACGAGCAGTACTTC. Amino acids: CASSSRTSPSGHYSYEQYF.

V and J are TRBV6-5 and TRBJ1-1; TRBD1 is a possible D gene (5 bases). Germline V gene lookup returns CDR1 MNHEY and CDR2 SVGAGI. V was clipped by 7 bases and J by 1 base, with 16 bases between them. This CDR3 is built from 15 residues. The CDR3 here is CASIIGRRGNTEAFF. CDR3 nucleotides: TGTGCCAGCATTATAGGTAGAAGGGGGAACACTGAAGCTTTCTTT.

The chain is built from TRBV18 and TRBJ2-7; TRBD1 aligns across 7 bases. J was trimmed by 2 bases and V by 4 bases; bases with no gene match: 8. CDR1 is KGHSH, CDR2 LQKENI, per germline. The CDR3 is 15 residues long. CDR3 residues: CASSHRTGYPYEQYF. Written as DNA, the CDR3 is TGTGCCAGCTCACACAGGACAGGCTACCCCTACGAGCAGTACTTC. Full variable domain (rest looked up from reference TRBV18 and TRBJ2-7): NAGVMQNPRHLVRRRGQEARLRCSPMKGHSHVYWYRQLPEEGLKFMVYLQKENIIDESGMPKERFSAEFPKEGPSILRIQQVVRGDSAAYFCASSHRTGYPYEQYFGPGTRLTVT.

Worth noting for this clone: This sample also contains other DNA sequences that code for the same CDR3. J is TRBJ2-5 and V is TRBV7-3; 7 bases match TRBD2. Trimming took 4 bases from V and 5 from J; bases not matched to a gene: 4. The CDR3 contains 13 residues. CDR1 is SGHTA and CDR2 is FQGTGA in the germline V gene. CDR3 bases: TGTGCCAGCAGCTCTGCGCGGGGGGAGACCCAGTACTTC. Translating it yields CASSSARGETQYF.

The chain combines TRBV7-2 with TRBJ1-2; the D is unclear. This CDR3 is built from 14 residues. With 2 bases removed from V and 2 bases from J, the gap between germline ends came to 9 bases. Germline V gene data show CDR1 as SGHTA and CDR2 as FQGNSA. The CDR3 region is CASSLTSRNYGYTF. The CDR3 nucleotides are TGTGCCAGCAGCTTAACCAGCCGGAACTATGGCTACACCTTC.

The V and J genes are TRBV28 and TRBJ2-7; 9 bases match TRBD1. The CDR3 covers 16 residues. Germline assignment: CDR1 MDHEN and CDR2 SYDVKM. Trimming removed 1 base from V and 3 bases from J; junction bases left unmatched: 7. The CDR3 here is CASSLLGQGGSYEQYF. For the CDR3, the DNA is TGTGCCAGCAGTTTATTGGGACAGGGAGGGAGCTACGAGCAGTACTTC.

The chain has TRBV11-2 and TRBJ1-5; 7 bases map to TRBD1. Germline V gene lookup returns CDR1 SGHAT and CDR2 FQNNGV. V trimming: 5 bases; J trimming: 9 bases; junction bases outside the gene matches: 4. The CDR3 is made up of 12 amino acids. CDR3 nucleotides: TGTGCCAGCAGCCAACGACAGGGGCCCCAGCATTTT. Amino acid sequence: CASSQRQGPQHF.

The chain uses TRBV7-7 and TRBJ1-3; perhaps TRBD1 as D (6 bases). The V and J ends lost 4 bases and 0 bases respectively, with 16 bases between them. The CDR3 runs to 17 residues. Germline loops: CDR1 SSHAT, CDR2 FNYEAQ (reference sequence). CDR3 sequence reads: CASSSGDGPSSGNTIYF. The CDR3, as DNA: TGTGCCAGCAGCTCAGGGGACGGGCCAAGCTCTGGAAACACCATATATTTT.

CDR3 in amino acids: CASSLVGLRSQETQYF. The CDR3 nucleotides are TGTGCCAGCAGCTTAGTTGGCCTTCGTAGCCAAGAGACCCAGTACTTC. The rearrangement uses TRBV7-7 and TRBJ2-5, with D unresolved. This CDR3 is 16 amino acids long. Germline assignment: CDR1 SSHAT and CDR2 FNYEAQ (reference sequence). V lost 1 base and J lost 1, with 13 bases in between.

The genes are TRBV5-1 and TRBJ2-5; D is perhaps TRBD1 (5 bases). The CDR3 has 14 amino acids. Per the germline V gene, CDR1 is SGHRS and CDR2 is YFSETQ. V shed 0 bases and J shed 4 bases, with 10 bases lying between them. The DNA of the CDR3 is TGCGCCAGCAGCTTGGCGGCAGGGCCAGAGACCCAGTACTTC. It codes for CASSLAAGPETQYF.

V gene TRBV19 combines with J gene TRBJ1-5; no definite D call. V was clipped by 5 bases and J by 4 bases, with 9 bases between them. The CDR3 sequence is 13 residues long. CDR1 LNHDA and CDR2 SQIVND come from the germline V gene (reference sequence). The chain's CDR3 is CASSAIDNQPQHF. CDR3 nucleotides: TGTGCCAGTAGTGCGATTGATAATCAGCCCCAGCATTTT. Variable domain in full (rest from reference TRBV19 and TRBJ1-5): DGGITQSPKYLFRKEGQNVTLSCEQNLNHDAMYWYRQDPGQGLRLIYYSQIVNDFQKGDIAEGYSVSREKKESFPLTVTSAQKNPTAFYLCASSAIDNQPQHFGDGTRLSIL.

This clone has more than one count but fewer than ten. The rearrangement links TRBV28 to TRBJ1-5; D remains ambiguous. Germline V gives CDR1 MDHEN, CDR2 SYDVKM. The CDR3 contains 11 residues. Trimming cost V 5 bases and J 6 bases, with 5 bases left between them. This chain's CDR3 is CASSNSQPQHF. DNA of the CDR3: TGTGCCAGCAGTAACAGTCAGCCCCAGCATTTT.